These 5 T cell receptor beta chains were sequenced from one sample in a study of blood T cell repertoires in COVID-19. This table comes from immunoSEQ multiplex PCR, and its TCRdb copy is limited to in-frame clones, with some not included. Altogether some 110,000 clones are present, 70% to 80% being singletons, with the ten largest covering about 6.8%. The sample was peripheral blood. The receptors originated from a man in his 70s with acute or convalescent COVID-19.

The rearrangement uses TRBV11-2 and TRBJ2-1; D possibly corresponds to TRBD2 (5 bases). This CDR3 spans 13 amino acids. CDR1 is SGHAT, CDR2 FQNNGV, per germline. Trimming removed 4 bases from V and 7 bases from J, with 11 bases in between. CDR3 in DNA: TGTGCCAGCAGCTCAGTTCCGGGGAATGAGCAGTTCTTC. Translation: CASSSVPGNEQFF.

The chain combines TRBV7-9 with TRBJ2-2; a weak D match, TRBD1 (6 bases). Germline loops: CDR1 SEHNR, CDR2 FQNEAQ (reference sequence). V was clipped by 5 bases and J by 1 base, with 11 bases between them. The CDR3 extends over 15 amino acids. The CDR3 nucleotides are TGTGCCAGCAGCCCCCAGGGGATGAACACCGGGGAGCTGTTTTTT. It codes for CASSPQGMNTGELFF.

V is TRBV5-1 and J is TRBJ2-5; the D gene is possibly TRBD1 (6 bases). This CDR3 has 15 amino acids. The germline V and J ends were trimmed by 0 bases and 1 base, with 10 bases remaining between them. From germline, CDR1 is SGHRS and CDR2 YFSETQ. CDR3 in DNA: TGCGCCAGCAGCTTGGTTGGGACAAGCCAAGAGACCCAGTACTTC. Translation gives CASSLVGTSQETQYF.

This clone turned up a few times. The chain links TRBV30 to TRBJ1-2, with 8 bases matching TRBD1. The germline V gene has CDR1 GTSNPN and CDR2 SVGIG (reference sequence). V dropped 6 bases and J dropped 6; count of bases not matched to a gene: 6. This CDR3 is 12 amino acids long. This CDR3 reads CACWTGSNGYTF. CDR3 nucleotides: TGTGCCTGTTGGACAGGGTCAAATGGCTACACCTTC.

This rearrangement joins TRBV28 to TRBJ2-1; 7 bases match TRBD1. This CDR3 is 14 amino acids long. CDR1 is MDHEN and CDR2 is SYDVKM in the germline V gene. Trimming cost V 6 bases and J 6 bases; bases outside gene matches: 8. The CDR3 nucleotides are TGTGCCAGCAGCCCATTCGACAGGGCCAATGAGCAGTTCTTC. Its protein product is CASSPFDRANEQFF.